Sequencing of this TCR beta chain was carried out in a study of long-term antiretroviral therapy in people with HIV (dated 2022 in TCRdb). Background for the entire study: Collection of the earliest samples took place about a decade ahead of the 2015 WHO recommendation for immediate ART, at a time when ART was typically delayed until CD4 counts fell. Whether ART initiation and durable HIV suppression were associated with changes in peripheral blood TRB repertoire composition and diversity was tested in a retrospective serial study. The cohort contributed over 150 cryopreserved PBMC samples from about 30 adults with confirmed HIV infection, collected serially over a mean of approximately 6 years (range 1-12). Among the 25 to 30 participants with HIV, approximately 10 were female. No cross-contamination during QIAcube processing was seen in test extractions of a monoclonal T-cell line run alongside 30 to 35 polyclonal samples. Study-wide findings and limitations: The samples were dated from 2004 to 2017, and the ART regimens that were used may be less effective than current ART regimens. No data were available on ART adherence, viral resistance or therapy changes, limiting inferences about post-ART repertoire changes. Because pre-ART samples had limited cell numbers, profiling was done on unsorted PBMC rather than on sorted CD4+ and CD8+ T cells. A significant increase in TRB diversity was found to be associated with ART initiation, although TRB diversity was observed to remain significantly below that of transplant donor controls even after long-term ART. CDR3 length ranges in HIV repertoires were narrower than in controls, and network structure suggested an antigen-experienced repertoire with only a slight naive shift after ART. At every time point, the repertoire was dominated by expanded TRB clones first identified before ART initiation, although this dominance fluctuated and, in many PLHIV, declined after ART. Since PBMC availability was limited, sequencing covered only the TCR beta chain, with no alpha chain pairing.

To be included, a participant needed at least one PBMC sample from before ART initiation plus at least two post-ART samples. Treatment was received in the United States of America by all participants with HIV. Before DNA extraction, cryopreserved samples of about 0.9-11 million PBMC were thawed and then washed. At the time of the earliest PBMC sample, participants with HIV were aged between roughly 20 and 54 years. PBMC samples were contributed by each participant from 1-4 timepoints before ART initiation and 2-8 timepoints after ART initiation, with a median of 7 samples. Serial HIV viral load, CD4+ T-cell count, ART history and demographic data were obtained for every participant. A Qiagen kit on a QIAcube was used to extract genomic DNA from unsorted PBMC, with samples processed in batches of 12. With respect to this clone: Its cognate antigen has yet to be identified. No clone much larger than this one lies a single base away; base qualities are absent.

Sequencing of the TRB variable region was done with the immunoSEQ hsTCRB v3.0 assay at survey level resolution. TRB sequencing targeted a depth of roughly 35,000-55,000 T-cell genomes per sample. An Illumina MiSeq with a v3 150-cycle kit was used to sequence the pooled TRB libraries. Regarding the original processing steps: Repertoire analysis was performed in R inside a reproducible Nextflow workflow that covered QC, data transformation and analysis. Custom analyses were implemented in LymphoSeq2, an R package for AIRR-Seq data exploration. After excluding a few samples that yielded fewer than 5000 total TRB sequences, 150 to 200 HIV repertoires remained for analysis. Of the roughly 180 retained HIV repertoires, over 55 were collected before and more than 120 after ART initiation. Repertoires were downsampled to 5000 TRB nucleotide sequences, and summary statistics were averaged over 100 downsampling iterations. Only TRB sequences with CDR3 regions of at least seven amino acids were retained for analysis. Diversity was measured with a Shannon entropy-derived clonality score and the Gini coefficient. In the repertoire networks, any two of the top 5000 CDR3 amino acid sequences were connected whenever the two sequences differed by an edit distance of one. GLIPH2 predicted antigen specificity groups and MHC restriction for TRB CDR3 amino acid sequences. To flag known associations with CMV, EBV, HIV or tissue antigens, CDR3 amino acid sequences were compared against VDJdb and McPAS-TCR. Pre-ART, post-ART and control groups were compared with Wilcoxon signed-rank tests and Holm-Bonferroni correction. TCRdb mirrors the immuneACCESS table, restricted to in-frame sequences. Some clones are absent from its copies; in checked studies, under half trace to an unresolved V gene, and the reason for the others is unknown. V, J and clone size derive from that table, while D and trimming were established from the DNA sequence. Recorded for this sample are about 29,000 clones; approximately 91% of them occurred a single time. Of the sample, under 7.5% falls within the top ten clones.

From a lookup of the germline V gene, CDR1 and CDR2 are SGHTA and FQGTGA. The germline ends are 14 bases apart after V is trimmed by 5 bases and J by 6 bases. Its CDR3 holds 14 amino acids, cysteine through phenylalanine. The kept DNA is CDR3 alone, 42 bases in frame from the first base. Rearrangement joined TRBV7-3 to TRBJ2-1; matching of 5 bases hints at TRBD1 as the D gene. This receptor was identified in a man aged 50 or older with HIV. The input for sequencing was unsorted PBMCs, taken around 5 years before starting antiretroviral therapy. The DNA sequence reads TGTGCCAGCAGCCCTCCGCGCAGGGCCAATGAGCAGTTCTTC. The encoded protein is CASSPPRRANEQFF.